This T cell receptor (beta chain) was obtained from a study of T cell responses to AZD1222 COVID-19 vaccine (dated by TCRdb to 2020 to 2023). At the level of the whole study: Because spike-specific TCR depth and breadth did not differ between the two schedules, AZD1222 recipients who got a second dose at roughly 4 weeks were pooled with those who got a second dose at roughly 12 weeks. A total of 233 trial participants underwent TCR sequencing, of whom roughly 210 had received two doses of AZD1222 and 26 had received two doses of the MenACWY control vaccine. Trial participants were enrolled by age into subgroups of 18-55, 56-69 and 70-plus years, and around 140, 26 and 57 TCR-sequenced participants, respectively, were included in these subgroups.

The research as a whole found: A significant rise in spike-specific TCR breadth and depth was observed after two AZD1222 doses relative to day 0 and relative to MenACWY recipients. Only 5 to 7 AZD1222 recipients were SARS-CoV-2 seropositive at baseline, limiting conclusions about previously exposed vaccinees. Epitopes outside the regions mutated in the B.1.351 and B.1.1.7 variants were reportedly recognized by nearly half of the unique spike-specific TCRs. Because no day 14 peak-response samples were available, repertoires were characterized only after the peak T cell response. CD4 TCRs associated with the vaccine covered the entire spike protein, and the dominant responses were in regions 160-218 and 743-854. The 56-69-year group was small, and its depth increase did not reach significance, likely because of low power. Participants were mostly white British, with more females than males. The authors suggested clonal diversity may have been underestimated.

What the time point label conveys for this sample: baseline before first vaccination. The vaccinee samples were drawn from two UK trials, COV001 and COV002, one of which was a single-blind randomized controlled phase 2/3 trial testing AZD1222 (ChAdOx1 nCoV-19) in healthy adults. For TCRbeta chain sequencing, PBMC samples from trial participants were taken at day 0 and at day 28 after the second dose. The CDR3 regions of human TCRbeta chains were analyzed by immunosequencing. In the paper's pipeline: Repertoire TCRs were matched against a reference library of SARS-CoV-2-specific TCRs generated with the MIRA antigen-specificity platform. Breadth meant the fraction of unique TCRs that were SARS-CoV-2-associated, whereas depth meant the fraction of total T cells that were SARS-CoV-2-associated. Using the MIRA data, every spike-specific TCR was mapped to the spike region that the TCR reacted to and assigned to either a CD4 or a CD8 class. Log10-transformed breadth and depth values were compared by one-way ANOVA with Sidak's multiple comparisons tests. The table was pulled from immuneACCESS by TCRdb, which kept in-frame rearrangements only. Such tables lose some clones; where checked, under half of the loss comes from unresolved V genes, and the rest has no known cause. The DNA gave D and trimming, while V, J and clone size come from that table. Recorded for this sample are under 150,000 clones; about 93% of them occurred a single time. The ten most abundant clones make up 4% to 6% of the sample.

As concerns this clone: Its binding antigen is unknown. Per-nucleotide qualities are absent, and no much larger clonotype sits a single base away.

The sequencing used peripheral blood, collected on day 0 of AZD1222 vaccination. The receptor was isolated from an adult in good health.

The CDR3 has the sequence CASSHRKRYEQYF. The bases are TGTGCCAGCAGTCATCGCAAGCGGTACGAGCAGTACTTC. The rearrangement joined TRBV28 to TRBJ2-7; TRBD2 is possibly the D segment (5 matching bases). The CDR3 numbers 13 residues from cysteine through phenylalanine. Only CDR3 DNA remains: 39 bases, in frame from the first base. V sheds 5 bases and J sheds 4 bases, leaving 12 bases between their ends. Taken from the germline V gene, the CDR1 and CDR2 loops are MDHEN and SYDVKM.